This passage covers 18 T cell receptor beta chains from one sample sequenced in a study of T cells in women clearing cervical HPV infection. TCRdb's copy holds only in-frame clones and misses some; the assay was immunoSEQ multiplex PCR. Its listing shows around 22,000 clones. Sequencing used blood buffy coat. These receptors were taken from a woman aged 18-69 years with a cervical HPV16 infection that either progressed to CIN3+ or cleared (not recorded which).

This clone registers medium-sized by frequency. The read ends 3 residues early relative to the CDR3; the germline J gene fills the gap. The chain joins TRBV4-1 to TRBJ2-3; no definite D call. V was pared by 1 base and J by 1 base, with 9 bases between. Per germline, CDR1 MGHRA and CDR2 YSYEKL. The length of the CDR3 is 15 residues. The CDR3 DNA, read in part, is TGCGCCAGCAGCCAAGTTTTAACAGGCACAGATACG. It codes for CASSQVLTGTDT. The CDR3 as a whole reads CASSQVLTGTDTQYF.

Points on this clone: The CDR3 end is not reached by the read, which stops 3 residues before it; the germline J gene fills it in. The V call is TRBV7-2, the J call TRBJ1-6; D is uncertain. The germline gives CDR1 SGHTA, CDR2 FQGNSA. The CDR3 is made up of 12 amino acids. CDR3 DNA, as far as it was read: TGTGCCAGCAGCTTAGTCGGCAGGCCC. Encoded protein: CASSLVGRP. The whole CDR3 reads CASSLVGRPLHF.

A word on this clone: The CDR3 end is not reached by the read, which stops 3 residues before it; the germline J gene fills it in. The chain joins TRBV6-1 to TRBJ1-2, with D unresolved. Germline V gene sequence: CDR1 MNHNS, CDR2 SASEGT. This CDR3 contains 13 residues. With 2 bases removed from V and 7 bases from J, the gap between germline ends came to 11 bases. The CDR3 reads CASSELERAGYTF. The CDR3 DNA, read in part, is TGTGCCAGCAGTGAATTGGAAAGGGCTGGC.

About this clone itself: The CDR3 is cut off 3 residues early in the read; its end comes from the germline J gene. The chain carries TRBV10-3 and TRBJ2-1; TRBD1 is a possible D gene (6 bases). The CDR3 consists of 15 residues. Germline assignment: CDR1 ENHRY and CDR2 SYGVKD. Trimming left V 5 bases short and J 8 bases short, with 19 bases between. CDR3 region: CAISSGTLKGDEQFF. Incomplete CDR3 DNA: TGTGCCATCAGTTCCGGGACACTGAAAGGAGATGAG.

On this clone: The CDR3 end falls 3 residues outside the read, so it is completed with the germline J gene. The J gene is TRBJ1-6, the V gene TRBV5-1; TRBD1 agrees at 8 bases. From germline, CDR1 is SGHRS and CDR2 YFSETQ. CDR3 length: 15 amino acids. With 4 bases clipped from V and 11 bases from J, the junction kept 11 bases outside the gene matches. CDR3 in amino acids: CASSPETGDPPPLHF. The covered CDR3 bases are TGCGCCAGCAGCCCCGAGACAGGGGATCCTCCACCC.

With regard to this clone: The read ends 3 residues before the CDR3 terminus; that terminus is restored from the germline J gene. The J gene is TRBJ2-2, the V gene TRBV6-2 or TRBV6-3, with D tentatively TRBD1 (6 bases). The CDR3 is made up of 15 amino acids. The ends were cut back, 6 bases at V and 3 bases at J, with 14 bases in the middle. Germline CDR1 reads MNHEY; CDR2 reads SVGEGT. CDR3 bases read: TGTGCCAGCAGCCGCTCAGGGGTGGACACCGGGGAG. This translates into CASSRSGVDTGE. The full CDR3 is CASSRSGVDTGELFF.

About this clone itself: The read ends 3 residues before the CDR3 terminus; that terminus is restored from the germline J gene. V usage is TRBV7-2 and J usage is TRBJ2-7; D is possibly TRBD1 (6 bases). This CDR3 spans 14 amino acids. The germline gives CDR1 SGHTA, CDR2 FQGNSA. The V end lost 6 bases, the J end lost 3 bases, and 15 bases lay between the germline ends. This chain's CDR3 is CASRTGPQVYEQYF. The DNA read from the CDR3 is TGTGCCAGCAGGACAGGTCCGCAGGTCTACGAG.

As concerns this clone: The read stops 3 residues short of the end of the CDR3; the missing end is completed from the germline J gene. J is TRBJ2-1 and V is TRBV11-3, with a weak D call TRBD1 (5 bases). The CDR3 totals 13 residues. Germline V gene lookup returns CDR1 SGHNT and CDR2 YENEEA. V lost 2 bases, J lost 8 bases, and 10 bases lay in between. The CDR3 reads CASSLYRSDEQFF. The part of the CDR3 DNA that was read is TGTGCCAGCAGCTTATACAGGTCCGATGAG.

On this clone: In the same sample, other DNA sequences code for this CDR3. The CDR3 bases that were read are TGTGCCAGCTCGCCCGCGGGTAGCGCATACAATGAG. The encoded protein is CASSPAGSAYNE. In full, the CDR3 is CASSPAGSAYNEQFF. The chain links TRBV18 to TRBJ2-1; D possibly corresponds to TRBD2 (5 bases). Read sequence stops 3 residues before the CDR3 end, and the germline J gene provides the missing end. The CDR3 length is 15 residues. V shed 6 bases and J shed 4 bases, with 16 bases lying between them. The germline V gene encodes CDR1 KGHSH and CDR2 LQKENI.

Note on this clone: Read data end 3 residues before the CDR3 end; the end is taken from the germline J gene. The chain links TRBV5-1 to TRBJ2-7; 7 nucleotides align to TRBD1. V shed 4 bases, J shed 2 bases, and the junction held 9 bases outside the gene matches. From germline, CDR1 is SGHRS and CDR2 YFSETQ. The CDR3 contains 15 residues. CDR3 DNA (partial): TGCGCCAGCAGCACTGGACAGGCCCCAGCCTACGAG. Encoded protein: CASSTGQAPAYE. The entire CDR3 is CASSTGQAPAYEQYF. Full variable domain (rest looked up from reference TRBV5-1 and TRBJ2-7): KAGVTQTPRYLIKTRGQQVTLSCSPISGHRSVSWYQQTPGQGLQFLFEYFSETQRNKGNFPGRFSGRQFSNSRSEMNVSTLELGDSALYLCASSTGQAPAYEQYFGPGTRLTVT.

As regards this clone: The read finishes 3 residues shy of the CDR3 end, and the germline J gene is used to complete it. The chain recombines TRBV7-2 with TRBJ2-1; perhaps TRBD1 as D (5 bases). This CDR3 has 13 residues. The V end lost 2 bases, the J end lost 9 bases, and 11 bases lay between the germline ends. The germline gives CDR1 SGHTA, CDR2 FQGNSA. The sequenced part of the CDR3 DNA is TGTGCCAGCAGCTTAACCGACAGTGTTGAG. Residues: CASSLTDSVE. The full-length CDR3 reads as CASSLTDSVEQFF.

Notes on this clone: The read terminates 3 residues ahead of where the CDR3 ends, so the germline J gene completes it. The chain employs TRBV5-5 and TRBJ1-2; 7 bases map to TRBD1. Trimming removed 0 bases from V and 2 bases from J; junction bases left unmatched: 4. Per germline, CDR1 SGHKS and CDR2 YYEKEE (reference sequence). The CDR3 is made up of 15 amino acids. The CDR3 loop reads CASSLVGTENYGYTF. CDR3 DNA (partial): TGTGCCAGCAGCTTGGTCGGGACAGAGAACTATGGC.

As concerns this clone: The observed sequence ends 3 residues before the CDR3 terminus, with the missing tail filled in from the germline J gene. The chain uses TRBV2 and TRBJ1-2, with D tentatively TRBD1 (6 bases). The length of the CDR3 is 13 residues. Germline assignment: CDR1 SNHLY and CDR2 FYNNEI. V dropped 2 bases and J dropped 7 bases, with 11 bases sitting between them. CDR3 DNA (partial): TGTGCCAGCAGTGAATACAGGGAGAGTGGC. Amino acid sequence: CASSEYRESG. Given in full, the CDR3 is CASSEYRESGYTF.

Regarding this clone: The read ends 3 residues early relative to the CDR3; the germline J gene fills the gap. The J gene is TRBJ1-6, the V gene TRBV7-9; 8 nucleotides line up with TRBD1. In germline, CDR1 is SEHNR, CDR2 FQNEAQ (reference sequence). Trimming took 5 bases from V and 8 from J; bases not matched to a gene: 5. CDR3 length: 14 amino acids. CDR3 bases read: TGTGCCAGCAGCCAGGACAGGGCTGATTCACCC. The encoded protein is CASSQDRADSP. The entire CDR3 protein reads CASSQDRADSPLHF.

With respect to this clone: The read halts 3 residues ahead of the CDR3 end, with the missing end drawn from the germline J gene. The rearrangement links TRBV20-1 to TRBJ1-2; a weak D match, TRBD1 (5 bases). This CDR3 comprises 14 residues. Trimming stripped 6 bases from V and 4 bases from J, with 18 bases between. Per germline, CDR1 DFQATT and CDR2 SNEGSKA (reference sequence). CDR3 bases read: TGCAGTGCGATACCAGGGTACGCATTCTATGGC. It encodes CSAIPGYAFYG. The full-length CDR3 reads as CSAIPGYAFYGYTF.

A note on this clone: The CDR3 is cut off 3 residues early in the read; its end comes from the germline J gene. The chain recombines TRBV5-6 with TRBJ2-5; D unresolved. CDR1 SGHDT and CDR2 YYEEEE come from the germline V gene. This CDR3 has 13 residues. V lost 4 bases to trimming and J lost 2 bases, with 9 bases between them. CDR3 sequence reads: CASSLPSQETQYF. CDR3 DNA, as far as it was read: TGTGCCAGCAGCCTGCCTAGTCAAGAGACC. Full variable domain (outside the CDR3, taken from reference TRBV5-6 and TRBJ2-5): DAGVTQSPTHLIKTRGQQVTLRCSPKSGHDTVSWYQQALGQGPQFIFQYYEEEERQRGNFPDRFSGHQFPNYSSELNVNALLLGDSALYLCASSLPSQETQYFGPGTRLLVL.

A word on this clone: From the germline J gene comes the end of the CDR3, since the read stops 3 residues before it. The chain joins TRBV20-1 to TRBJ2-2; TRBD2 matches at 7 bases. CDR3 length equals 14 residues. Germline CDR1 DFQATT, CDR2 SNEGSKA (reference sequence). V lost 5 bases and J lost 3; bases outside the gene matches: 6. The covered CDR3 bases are TGCAGTGCTCGGGGGGACTATTACACCGGGGAG. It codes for CSARGDYYTGE. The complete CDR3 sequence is CSARGDYYTGELFF.

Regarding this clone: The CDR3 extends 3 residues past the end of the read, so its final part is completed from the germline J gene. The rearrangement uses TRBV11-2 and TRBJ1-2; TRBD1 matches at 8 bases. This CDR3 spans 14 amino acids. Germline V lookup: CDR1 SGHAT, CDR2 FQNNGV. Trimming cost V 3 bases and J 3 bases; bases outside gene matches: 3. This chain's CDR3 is CASSFTDRDYGYTF. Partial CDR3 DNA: TGTGCCAGCAGCTTTACGGACAGGGACTATGGC.